This TCR beta chain derives from a study of T cells in Graves' hyperthyroidism and ophthalmopathy (dated by TCRdb to between 2018 and 2021). In terms of the full investigation: Peripheral blood was sampled at the time of initial diagnosis, prior to any treatment. For training and testing, the 80 to 100 patients in the discovery cohort were randomly divided in a 7:3 ratio. Thyroid tissue and blood T-cell repertoires from several Graves' hyperthyroidism patients were also compared in the study. An independent validation cohort of around 20 hyperthyroidism patients and approximately 16 patients who later progressed to ophthalmopathy tested prospective prediction of ophthalmopathy. After blood sampling, hyperthyroidism patients were treated with methimazole at a starting dose of 30 mg daily, and ophthalmopathy patients were treated with high-dose intravenous methylprednisolone. TCR V-J signatures able to tell the groups apart were searched for in a discovery cohort of approximately 95 patients, of whom 43 had Graves' ophthalmopathy and some 60 had stable Graves' hyperthyroidism. The paper describes TCR Vbeta CDR3 sequencing of around 140 peripheral blood samples, made up of 43 ophthalmopathy patients, around 73 hyperthyroidism patients and approximately 17 progressor patients. Study-wide conclusions, independent of this receptor: A 13 V-J signature model separated ophthalmopathy from stable hyperthyroidism, with nearly 90% sensitivity and 81.08% specificity in cross-validation and 80%/75% in testing. Most expanded thyroid clonotypes (frequency above 0.001) were also detected in blood, a finding suggesting that blood repertoires may reflect thyroid immune responses. No statistical method was used to fix the sample size in advance, and group allocation was not hidden from the investigators. During validation, the model predicted progression to ophthalmopathy a median of approximately 7 months ahead of onset, with approximately 71% sensitivity and about 75% specificity.

There are many counts of this clonotype. Its cognate antigen has yet to be identified. Within one base of it there is no much larger clone, and no base qualities were kept. Graves' hyperthyroidism was defined as stable when no progression to ophthalmopathy occurred over 18 months of follow-up. Hyperthyroidism patients were newly diagnosed, had a disease duration of under 2 months, and were aged 18 to 65 years. Patients with uncontrolled infections, other autoimmune diseases, pregnancy or lactation were excluded. Diagnoses were based on clinical symptoms, serum thyroxine and TRAb, thyroid ultrasound and orbital computed tomography. Ficoll-Paque density gradient centrifugation was used to isolate PBMCs from around 9.1 ml of fresh peripheral blood. Total RNA was extracted using Trizol reagent, and RNA quality was assessed on an Agilent 2100 Bioanalyzer. The TCR beta CDR3 regions were amplified from the RNA transcripts. The first round of RT-PCR for the TCR CDR3 was performed with the HTBI primer set and the Qiagen OneStep RT-PCR kit. Libraries were constructed in a second round of multiplex PCR, after which size selection and purification were performed. The libraries were sequenced on an Illumina HiSeq2000 using paired-end 100 bp reads. Concerning the study's data processing: SOAPnuke was used to process the raw data, with reads discarded if the reads contained adapters or uncalled bases, had a mean Phred below 15, or lacked an exact constant-primer or identifier match. High-quality paired reads were merged using COPE v1.2.5, and each unique nucleotide sequence was defined as a clonotype. MiTCR v1.1 was used to align clonotypes to the IMGT TRBV, TRBD and TRBJ reference segments. Only V-J combinations with frequency above 0.0001, covering about 99% of repertoires, were analysed. The TCS score was defined as F50 (clonal expansion) divided by E x V (chaos), with BLOSUM62-based TCRdist calculated between CDR3 peptides within each V-J. Welch's t-statistics and random forest reduced fewer than 550 V-J features to 13, which were used in a naive Bayes classifier (R e1071). TCRdb reran the public reads through fastp at Q25 and MiXCR, keeping productive beta chains. Rows matching on CDR3 protein sequence are summarized as one entry with the most common DNA and genes. Clone size and V and J calls follow TCRdb, not the original study. The sample contains around 99,000 distinct CDR3 sequences, approximately 15% of them found a single time. 40% to 50% of the sample is taken by the ten largest.

The germline V gene encodes CDR1 MNHNS and CDR2 SASEGT. Taken from cysteine to phenylalanine, the CDR3 has 11 residues. Only CDR3 DNA is held: 33 bases, read in frame from base 1. V is pared back by 5 bases and J by 6 bases, with 6 bases lying between the germline termini. Material for sequencing was blood. The TCR sequence derives from a woman between 50 and 59 years old with Graves' hyperthyroidism. The chain uses TRBV6-1 and TRBJ2-3, with no D gene named confidently. The CDR3 has the sequence CASSNGDTQYF. The bases are TGTGCCAGCAGTAACGGGGATACGCAGTATTTT.